In its sample, the clone carrying this T cell receptor beta chain was seen once. This record comes from a study of blood T cell repertoires in COVID-19. Method: immunoSEQ multiplex PCR; TCRdb's copy keeps in-frame clones and lacks some. The sample consists of more than 250,000 clones, approximately 83% of them appearing once. The TCR comes from a woman in her twenties or thirties who had recovered from COVID-19. The sequenced sample was peripheral blood.

The CDR3 bases are TGTGCCAGCAGTTCGGGGTTAAGCTCCTACAATGAGCAGTTCTTC. It encodes CASSSGLSSYNEQFF. This sequence joins TRBV27 and TRBJ2-1; maybe TRBD2 (5 bases). The CDR3 is made up of 15 amino acids. Trimming pared 4 bases from V and 0 bases from J, leaving 10 bases between. Germline CDR1 is MNHEY and CDR2 is SMNVEV (reference sequence).